Below, one TCR beta chain is given with its context. This clone appeared a few times. Its antigen is unknown. No much larger clone exists at a distance of one base, and base qualities are not known. This entry belongs to a study of OX40 agonist ivuxolimab in advanced cancers. General notes on the study: The costimulatory receptor OX40 (CD134) was targeted by ivuxolimab, a fully human IgG2 agonistic monoclonal antibody. Intravenous ivuxolimab was administered to patients every 2 weeks at six dose levels: 0.01, 0.1, 0.3, 1.5, 3 and 10 mg/kg. Among the 52 dose-escalation patients, 19 had hepatocellular carcinoma, roughly 15 melanoma, 9 renal cell carcinoma and 9 head and neck cancer. In the dose-escalation cohort, around four fifths of patients were male, and the mean age was roughly 60 years, with a range of about 23 to 90. Patients were allowed to have had prior anti-PD-1, anti-PD-L1 or anti-CTLA-4 therapy, and approximately 40% of the dose-escalation patients had previously received checkpoint inhibitors. Partial responses were achieved by three dose-escalation patients, of whom one had hepatocellular carcinoma and two had cutaneous melanoma. Peripheral TCRbeta sequencing aimed to test whether ivuxolimab altered TCR sequence diversity and caused clonal T-cell expansion. The paper covers the monotherapy dose-escalation part of the phase I ivuxolimab trial, which included N of about 50 patients.

Patients with autoimmune disease history or receiving systemic immunosuppression were excluded from the trial. In every dose cohort, peripheral blood was drawn for TCR sequencing at baseline, cycle 4 day 1, and cycle 7 day 1. Samples came from an open-label, multicenter, first-in-human phase I dose-escalation trial of ivuxolimab. Adults with locally advanced or metastatic melanoma, renal cell carcinoma, hepatocellular carcinoma or head and neck squamous cell carcinoma were enrolled in the trial. Before TCR sequencing, CD4+ T cells and CD8+ T cells were sorted from peripheral blood as separate populations. The study at large found these results: After ivuxolimab, expanded clones were on average more numerous among CD8+ T cells than among CD4+ T cells. At doses of 0.1 to 3.0 mg/kg, clonal expansion of both CD4+ and CD8+ T cells in blood was seen between baseline and week 6. Low levels of normalized T-cell clonal expansion were also shown by some nonresponding patients. In partial responders in the 0.1-3.0 mg/kg groups, normalized peripheral clonal expansion was found to be among the lowest, especially among CD8+ T cells. The antigen specificity of the peripheral T cells that underwent clonal expansion was not determined.

For sequencing of the TCRbeta CDR3 region, genomic DNA was extracted from the sorted cells. TCRbeta CDR3 regions were sequenced using the immunoSEQ Assay. TCRdb took over this immuneACCESS table, retaining in-frame rearrangements with V and J assigned. Such tables are incomplete; in checked studies, under half of the missing clones stem from an unresolved V gene, and the remainder is unexplained. The sample table contains 37,000 or so clones; only one count was recorded for 82% of them. Approximately 2% of the sample belongs to the ten largest clones. The germline V gene (reference sequence) specifies GTSNPN as CDR1 and SVGIG as CDR2. The CDR3 numbers 13 residues from cysteine through phenylalanine. The CDR3 DNA has 39 bases and is translated from base 1. The junction shows trimming of 5 bases on V and 4 bases on J, plus 14 bases between the germline ends.

The chain couples TRBV30 to TRBJ1-2, with an unclear D gene assignment. This TCR was sampled from an adult with an advanced solid tumor such as melanoma, head and neck, liver or kidney cancer. The material was CD4+ or CD8+ T cells sorted from blood, obtained in a trial of the OX40 agonist ivuxolimab. The DNA reads as follows: TGTGCCTGGGCCCTACGGAGAAGCTATGGCTACACCTTC. Its product reads: CAWALRRSYGYTF.